What follows are 8 T cell receptor beta chains derived from one specimen sequenced in a study of vaccination effects on CD4 cells after COVID-19. No antigens are known for them. Before sequencing took place, the ViraFEST assay used viral peptide pools to expand antigen-specific CD4+ T cells. Following 10 days of culture, CD4+ T cells were isolated. Subjects were given two BNT162b2 or mRNA-1273 vaccine doses. Some clones are missing from TCRdb's copy, which holds only in-frame ones; the method was immunoSEQ multiplex PCR. The sample lists roughly 20,000 clones, 65% to 80% occurring once. Sample: CD4+ T cells from PBMCs cultured with HCoV-NL63 spike peptides, taken after COVID-19 vaccination. These receptors came from a human donor who received a COVID-19 vaccine.

The V and J genes are TRBV29-1 and TRBJ2-1, with a possible D match to TRBD2 (7 bases). This CDR3 spans 15 amino acids. CDR1 SQVTM and CDR2 ANQGSEA come from the germline V gene. V was cut by 7 bases and J by 6 bases, with 22 bases left in between. The CDR3 here is CSGLPVTGGINEQFF. The CDR3 DNA reads TGCAGCGGCCTTCCGGTCACGGGGGGCATCAATGAGCAGTTCTTC.

The rearrangement joins TRBV3-1 (or the pseudogene TRBV3-2) to TRBJ2-2; D is unresolved. This CDR3 contains 14 residues. V lost 2 bases to trimming and J lost 3 bases, with 7 bases between them. CDR1 is LGHDT, CDR2 YNNKEL, per germline (reference sequence). This CDR3 reads CASSQTTDTGELFF. CDR3 in DNA: TGTGCCAGCAGCCAAACGACGGACACCGGGGAGCTGTTTTTT.

V gene TRBV4-1 combines with J gene TRBJ2-6; no clear D gene. CDR1 is MGHRA and CDR2 is YSYEKL in the germline V gene. The CDR3 is 14 residues long. Trimming left V 2 bases short and J 0 bases short, with 2 bases between. CDR3 in amino acids: CASSQISGANVLTF. In DNA, the CDR3 is TGCGCCAGCAGCCAAATCTCTGGGGCCAACGTCCTGACTTTC.

The rearrangement uses TRBV30 and TRBJ1-5; no clear D gene. Germline assignment: CDR1 GTSNPN and CDR2 SVGIG (reference sequence). Between the trimmed V and J ends, which lost 8 bases and 3 bases, there was a span of 14 bases. The CDR3 totals 13 residues. Here the CDR3 DNA reads TGTGCCGCCGGGAGGCAGGACAATCAGCCCCAGCATTTT. It translates to CAAGRQDNQPQHF.

The chain recombines TRBV6-5 with TRBJ1-2, with a tentative D call TRBD1 (5 bases). This CDR3 spans 13 amino acids. The V gene lost 5 bases and the J gene lost 2 bases, with 9 bases spanning the gap. Per germline, CDR1 MNHEY and CDR2 SVGAGI. CDR3 region: CASSMGGNYGYTF. DNA of the CDR3: TGTGCCAGCAGTATGGGGGGGAACTATGGCTACACCTTC.

The chain has TRBV5-1 and TRBJ2-3; the D is unclear. The CDR3 is 10 amino acids. The V gene's germline CDR1 is SGHRS and CDR2 YFSETQ. Deletions cut 7 bases from V and 4 bases from J, with 4 bases between. The CDR3 spells CASGADTQYF. For the CDR3, the DNA is TGCGCCAGCGGGGCAGATACGCAGTATTTT.

This rearrangement joins TRBV29-1 to TRBJ2-6; D is uncertain. The germline V gene has CDR1 SQVTM and CDR2 ANQGSEA. CDR3 length: 13 residues. V was cut by 4 bases and J by 0 bases, with 4 bases left in between. DNA for the CDR3: TGCAGCGTTGGTTTCTCTGGGGCCAACGTCCTGACTTTC. Translated, it gives CSVGFSGANVLTF.

The sample holds a few counts of this clone. The rearrangement links TRBV5-5 to TRBJ1-6; possible D gene TRBD1, 5 bases. The CDR3 has 14 amino acids. Looked up from germline, CDR1 is SGHKS and CDR2 is YYEKEE (reference sequence). V was pared by 3 bases and J by 8 bases, with 12 bases between. CDR3 region: CASSSTGGYSPLHF. The CDR3 DNA follows: TGTGCCAGCAGCTCGACGGGGGGGTATTCACCCCTCCACTTT.